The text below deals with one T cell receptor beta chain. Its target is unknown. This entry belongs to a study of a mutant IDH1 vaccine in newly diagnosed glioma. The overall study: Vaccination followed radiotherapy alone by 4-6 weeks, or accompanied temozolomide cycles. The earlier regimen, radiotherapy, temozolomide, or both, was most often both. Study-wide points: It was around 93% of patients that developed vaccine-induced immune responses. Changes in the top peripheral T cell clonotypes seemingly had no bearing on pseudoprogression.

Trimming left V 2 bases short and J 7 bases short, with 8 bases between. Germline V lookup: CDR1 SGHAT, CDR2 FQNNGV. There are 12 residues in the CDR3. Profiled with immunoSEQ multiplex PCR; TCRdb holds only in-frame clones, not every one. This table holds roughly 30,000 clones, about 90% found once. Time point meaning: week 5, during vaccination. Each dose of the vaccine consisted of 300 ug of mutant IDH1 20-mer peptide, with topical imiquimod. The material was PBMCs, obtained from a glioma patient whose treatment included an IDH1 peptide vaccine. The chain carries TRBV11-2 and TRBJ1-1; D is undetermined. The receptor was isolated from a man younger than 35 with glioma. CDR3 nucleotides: TGTGCCAGCAGCTTACAGGAAGATGAAGCTTTCTTT. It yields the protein CASSLQEDEAFF.